This T cell receptor beta chain was found in a study of blood T cell repertoires in COVID-19. The overall study: Material from acute and convalescent COVID-19 was sourced from the United States, Italy and Spain. Sample material is recorded as cDNA or gDNA derived from T cells, B-cell-depleted T cells, or PBMCs.

V lost 5 bases, J lost 5 bases, and 13 bases stayed unmatched. The CDR3 loop spans 18 amino acids. Germline V lookup: CDR1 SGHAT, CDR2 FQNNGV. In the authors' methods: Estimation of nucleated cell counts relied on the amplification of reference gene primers. TCRdb's table, derived via immunoSEQ multiplex PCR, lists solely in-frame clones and lacks some. Clonal size and the V and J genes are those of that table, whereas D and trimming came from the DNA. Seen here are roughly 6,200 clones, over 70% observed once, and the top ten hold over 13%. This TCR derives from a man aged 55 to 70 with acute or convalescent COVID-19. Material: peripheral blood. The chain employs TRBV11-2 and TRBJ2-5; 14 nucleotides line up with TRBD2. The CDR3 nucleotides read TGTGCCAGCAGCGTTAACCGACTAGCGGGAGGGCCGTATGAGACCCAGTACTTC. The encoded protein is CASSVNRLAGGPYETQYF. The complete variable domain, with remaining parts taken from reference TRBV11-2 and TRBJ2-5, reads EAGVAQSPRYKIIEKRQSVAFWCNPISGHATLYWYQQILGQGPKLLIQFQNNGVVDDSQLPKDRFSAERLKGVDSTLKIQPAKLEDSAVYLCASSVNRLAGGPYETQYFGPGTRLLVL.